The present T cell receptor beta chain was sequenced within a study of CD4 T cells in relation to SARS-CoV-2 and coronaviruses. Before the COVID-19 pandemic, during about 2011-2019, CD4+ T cells were taken from unexposed donors. The CDR3 is made up of 16 amino acids. CDR1 and CDR2 from the germline V gene are MDHEN and SYDVKM. After removal of 6 bases from V and 4 bases from J, the junction contained 12 bases not matched to a gene. As regards this clone: Its cognate antigen is unknown.

Only in-frame clones appear in the TCRdb table, and some are missing; sequencing was by immunoSEQ multiplex PCR. This sample has about 59,000 clones, with roughly 85% found just once. Study-wide results and caveats: Pre-pandemic and post-infection samples never came from the same donor.

The clonotype originates from a human donor in good health. The gene calls are TRBV28 and TRBJ1-2; 9 bases line up with TRBD1. The material sequenced was memory CD4+ T cells from PBMCs. CDR3 region: CASRQDRGSLGYGYTF. The CDR3 bases are TGTGCCAGCAGACAGGACAGGGGTAGCTTGGGCTATGGCTACACCTTC.